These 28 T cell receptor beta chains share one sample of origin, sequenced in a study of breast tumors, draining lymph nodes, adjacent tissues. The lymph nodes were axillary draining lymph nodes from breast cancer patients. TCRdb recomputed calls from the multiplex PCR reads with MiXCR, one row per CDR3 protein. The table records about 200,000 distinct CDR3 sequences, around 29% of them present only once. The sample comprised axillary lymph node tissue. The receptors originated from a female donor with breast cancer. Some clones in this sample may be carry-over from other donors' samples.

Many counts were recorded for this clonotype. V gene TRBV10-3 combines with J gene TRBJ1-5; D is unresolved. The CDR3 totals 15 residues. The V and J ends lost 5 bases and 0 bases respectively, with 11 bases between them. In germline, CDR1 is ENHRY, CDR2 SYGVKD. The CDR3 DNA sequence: TGTGCCATCAGTCCAAACATCAATAGCAATCAGCCCCAGCATTTT. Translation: CAISPNINSNQPQHF.

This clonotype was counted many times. The CDR3 here is CASSLGITQGWGETQYF. CDR3 nucleotide sequence: TGTGCCAGCAGCTTGGGGATTACTCAGGGTTGGGGGGAGACCCAGTACTTC. The chain uses TRBV5-8 and TRBJ2-5; D possibly matches TRBD1 or TRBD2 (5 bases each). The CDR3 has 17 residues. Germline assignment: CDR1 SGHTS and CDR2 YDEGEE. V was pared by 0 bases and J by 5 bases, with 20 bases between.

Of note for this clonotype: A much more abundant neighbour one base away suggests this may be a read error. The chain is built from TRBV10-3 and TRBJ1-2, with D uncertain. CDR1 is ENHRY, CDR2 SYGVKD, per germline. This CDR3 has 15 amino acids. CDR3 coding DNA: TGTGCCAGCAGTAGCCGGACGGCCCTAGCTGGCGGCTACGCCTTC. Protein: CASSSRTALAGGYAF.

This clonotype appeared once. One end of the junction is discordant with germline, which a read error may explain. The CDR3 sequence: CASSHSGRDPTYEQYF. CDR3 nucleotides: TGTGCCAGCAGTCACTCAGGCAGGGACCCCACCTACGAGCAGTACTTC. V gene TRBV6-6 combines with J gene TRBJ2-7; D may match TRBD1 or TRBD2 (5 bases each). The germline gives CDR1 MNHNY, CDR2 SVGAGI (reference sequence). The CDR3 length is 16 residues.

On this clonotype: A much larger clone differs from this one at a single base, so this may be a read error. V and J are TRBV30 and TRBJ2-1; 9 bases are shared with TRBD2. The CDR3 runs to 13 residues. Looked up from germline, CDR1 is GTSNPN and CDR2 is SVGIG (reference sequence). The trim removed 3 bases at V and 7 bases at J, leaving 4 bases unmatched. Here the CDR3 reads CAWSLGLANEQFF. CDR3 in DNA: TGTGCCTGGAGCCTGGGACTAGCAAATGAGCAGTTCTTC.

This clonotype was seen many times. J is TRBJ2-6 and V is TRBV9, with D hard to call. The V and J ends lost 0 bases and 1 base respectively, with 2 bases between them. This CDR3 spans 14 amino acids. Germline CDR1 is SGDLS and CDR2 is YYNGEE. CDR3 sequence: CASSVDSGANVLTF. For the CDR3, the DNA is TGTGCCAGCAGCGTAGATTCTGGGGCCAACGTCCTGACTTTC.

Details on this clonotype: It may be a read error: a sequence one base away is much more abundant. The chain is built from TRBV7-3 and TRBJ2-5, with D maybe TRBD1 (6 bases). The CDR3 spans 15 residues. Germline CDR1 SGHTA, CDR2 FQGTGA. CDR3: CASSYEGTRQETQHF. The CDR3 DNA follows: TGTGCCAGCAGCTACGAAGGGACAAGACAAGAGACCCAGCACTTC.

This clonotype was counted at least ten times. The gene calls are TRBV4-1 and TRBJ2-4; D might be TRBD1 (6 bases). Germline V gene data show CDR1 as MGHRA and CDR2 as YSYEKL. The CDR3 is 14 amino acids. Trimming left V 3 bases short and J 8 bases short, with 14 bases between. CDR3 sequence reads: CASSHEQGQDIQYF. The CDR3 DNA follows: TGCGCCAGCAGCCATGAGCAGGGGCAGGACATTCAGTACTTC.

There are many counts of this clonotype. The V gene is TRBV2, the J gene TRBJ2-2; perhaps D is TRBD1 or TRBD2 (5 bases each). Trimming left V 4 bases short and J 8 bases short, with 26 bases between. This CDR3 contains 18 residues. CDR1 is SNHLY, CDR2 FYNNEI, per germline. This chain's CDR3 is CASSAAWSGTVLGGELFF. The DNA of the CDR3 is TGTGCCAGCAGTGCGGCTTGGTCAGGGACGGTTCTAGGGGGGGAGCTGTTTTTT.

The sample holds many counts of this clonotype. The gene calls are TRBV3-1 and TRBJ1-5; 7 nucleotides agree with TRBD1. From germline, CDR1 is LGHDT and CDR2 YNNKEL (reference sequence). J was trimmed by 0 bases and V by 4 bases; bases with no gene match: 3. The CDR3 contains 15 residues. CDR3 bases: TGTGCCAGCAGCCGAGGGACAGATAGCAATCAGCCCCAGCATTTT. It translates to CASSRGTDSNQPQHF.

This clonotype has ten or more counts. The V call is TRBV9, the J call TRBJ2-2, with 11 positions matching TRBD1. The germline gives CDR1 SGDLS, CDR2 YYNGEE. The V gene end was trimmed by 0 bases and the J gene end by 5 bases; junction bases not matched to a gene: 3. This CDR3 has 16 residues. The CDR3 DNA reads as TGTGCCAGCAGCGTAGGGACAGGGGGCCGTACCGGGGAGCTGTTTTTT. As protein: CASSVGTGGRTGELFF.

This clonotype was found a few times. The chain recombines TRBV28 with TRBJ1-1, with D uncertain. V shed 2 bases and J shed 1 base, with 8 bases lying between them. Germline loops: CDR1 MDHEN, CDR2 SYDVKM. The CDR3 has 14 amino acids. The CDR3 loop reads CASSLRWGNTEAFF. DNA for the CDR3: TGTGCCAGCAGTTTAAGGTGGGGGAACACTGAAGCTTTCTTT.

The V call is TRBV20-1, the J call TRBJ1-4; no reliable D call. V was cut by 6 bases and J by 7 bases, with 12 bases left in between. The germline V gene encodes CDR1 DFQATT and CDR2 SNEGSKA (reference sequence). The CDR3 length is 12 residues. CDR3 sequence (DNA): TGCAGTGCACTCTCGGGAGGTGAAAAACTGTTTTTT. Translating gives CSALSGGEKLFF.

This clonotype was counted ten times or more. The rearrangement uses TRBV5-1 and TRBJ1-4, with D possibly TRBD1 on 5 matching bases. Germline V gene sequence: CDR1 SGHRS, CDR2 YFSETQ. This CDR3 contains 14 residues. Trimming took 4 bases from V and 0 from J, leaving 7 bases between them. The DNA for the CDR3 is TGCGCCAGCAGCGCGACAGCAACTAATGAAAAACTGTTTTTT. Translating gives CASSATATNEKLFF.

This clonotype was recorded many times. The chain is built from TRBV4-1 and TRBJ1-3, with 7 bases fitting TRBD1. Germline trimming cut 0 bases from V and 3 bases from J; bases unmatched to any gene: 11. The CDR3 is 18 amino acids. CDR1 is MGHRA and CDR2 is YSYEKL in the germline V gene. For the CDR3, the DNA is TGCGCCAGCAGCCAAGAGGTTTGGAAGGGGGCTTTTGGAAACACCATATATTTT. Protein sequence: CASSQEVWKGAFGNTIYF.

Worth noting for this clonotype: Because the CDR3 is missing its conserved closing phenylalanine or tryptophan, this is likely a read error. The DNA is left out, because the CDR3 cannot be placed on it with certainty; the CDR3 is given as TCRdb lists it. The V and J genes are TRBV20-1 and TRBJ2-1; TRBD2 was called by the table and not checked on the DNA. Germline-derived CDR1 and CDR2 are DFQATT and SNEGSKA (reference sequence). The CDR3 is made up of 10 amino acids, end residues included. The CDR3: CSARERGLAG.

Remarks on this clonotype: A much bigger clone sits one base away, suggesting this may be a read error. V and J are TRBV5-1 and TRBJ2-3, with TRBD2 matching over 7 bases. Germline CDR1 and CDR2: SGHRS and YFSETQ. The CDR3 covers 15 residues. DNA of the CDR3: TGTGCCAGCAGCTCCGCCGGGGGGAGGACAGATACGCAGTATTTT. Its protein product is CASSSAGGRTDTQYF. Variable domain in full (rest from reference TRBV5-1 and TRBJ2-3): KAGVTQTPRYLIKTRGQQVTLSCSPISGHRSVSWYQQTPGQGLQFLFEYFSETQRNKGNFPGRFSGRQFSNSRSEMNVSTLELGDSALYLCASSSAGGRTDTQYFGPGTRLTVL.

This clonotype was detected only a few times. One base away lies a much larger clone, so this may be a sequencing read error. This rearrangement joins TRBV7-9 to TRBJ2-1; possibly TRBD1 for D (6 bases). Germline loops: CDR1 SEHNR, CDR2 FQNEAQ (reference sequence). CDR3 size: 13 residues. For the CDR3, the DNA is TGTGCCAGCAGCTTAACCCGGGACAATGAGCAGCTCTTC. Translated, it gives CASSLTRDNEQLF.

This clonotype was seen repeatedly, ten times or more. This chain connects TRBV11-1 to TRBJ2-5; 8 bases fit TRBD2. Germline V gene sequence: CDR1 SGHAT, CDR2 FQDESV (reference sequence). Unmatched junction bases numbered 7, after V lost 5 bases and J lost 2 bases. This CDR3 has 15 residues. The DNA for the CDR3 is TGTGCCAGCAGCGCGGGACTAGAATGGCAAGAGACCCAGTACTTC. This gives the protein CASSAGLEWQETQYF.

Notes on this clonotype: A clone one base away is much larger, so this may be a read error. CDR3 residues: CSARIRASYAQYF. CDR3 in DNA: TGCAGTGCCAGGATAAGAGCCTCCTACGCGCAGTACTTC. The chain uses TRBV20-1 and TRBJ2-7, with D hard to call. This CDR3 contains 13 residues. Germline CDR1 DFQATT, CDR2 SNEGSKA (reference sequence).

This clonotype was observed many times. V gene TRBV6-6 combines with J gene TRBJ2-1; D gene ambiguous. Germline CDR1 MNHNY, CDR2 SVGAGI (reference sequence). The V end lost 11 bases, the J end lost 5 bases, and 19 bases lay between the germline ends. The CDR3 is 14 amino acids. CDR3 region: CAARSRTFNNEQFF. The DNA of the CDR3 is TGTGCCGCCCGAAGTAGGACGTTTAACAATGAGCAGTTCTTC.

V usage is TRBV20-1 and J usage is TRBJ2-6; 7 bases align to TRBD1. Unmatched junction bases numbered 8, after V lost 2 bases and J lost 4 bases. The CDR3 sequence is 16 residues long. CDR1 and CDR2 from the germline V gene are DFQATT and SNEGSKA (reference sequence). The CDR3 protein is CSARYAPGQGANVLTF. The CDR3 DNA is TGCAGTGCTAGATATGCCCCGGGACAGGGGGCCAACGTCCTGACTTTC.

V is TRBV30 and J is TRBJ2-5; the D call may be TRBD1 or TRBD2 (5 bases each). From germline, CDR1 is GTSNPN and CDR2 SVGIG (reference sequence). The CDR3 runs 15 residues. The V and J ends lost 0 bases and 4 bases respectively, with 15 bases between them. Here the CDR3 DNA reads TGTGCCTGGAGTGTAGGTTCCGGGGCCGGAGAGACCCAGTACTTC. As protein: CAWSVGSGAGETQYF. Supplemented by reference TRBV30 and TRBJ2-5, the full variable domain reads SQTIHQWPATLVQPVGSPLSLECTVEGTSNPNLYWYRQAAGRGLQLLFYSVGIGQISSEVPQNLSASRPQDRQFILSSKKLLLSDSGFYLCAWSVGSGAGETQYFGPGTRLLVL.

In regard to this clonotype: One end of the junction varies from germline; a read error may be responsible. CDR3 bases: TGTGCCAGCAGGCTACAGGGAACCACCATATATTTT. This codes for CASRLQGTTIYF. The chain joins TRBV2 to TRBJ1-3; weak D call: TRBD1 (6 bases). Germline V CDR1 and CDR2: SNHLY, FYNNEI. The CDR3 sequence is 12 residues long.

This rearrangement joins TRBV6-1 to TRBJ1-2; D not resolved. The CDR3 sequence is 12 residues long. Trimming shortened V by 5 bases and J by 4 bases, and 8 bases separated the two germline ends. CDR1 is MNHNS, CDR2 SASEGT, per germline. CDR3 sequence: CASSPTAYGYTF. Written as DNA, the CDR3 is TGTGCCAGCAGTCCCACAGCCTATGGCTACACCTTC.

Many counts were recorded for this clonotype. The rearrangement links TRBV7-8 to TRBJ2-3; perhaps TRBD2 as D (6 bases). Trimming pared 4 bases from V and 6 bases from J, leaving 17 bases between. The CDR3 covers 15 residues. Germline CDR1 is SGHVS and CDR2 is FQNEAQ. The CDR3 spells CASSSSRSGEDTQYF. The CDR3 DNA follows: TGTGCCAGCAGCTCAAGCCGGTCGGGGGAGGATACGCAGTATTTT. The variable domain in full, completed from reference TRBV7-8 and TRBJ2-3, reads GAGVSQSPRYKVAKRGQDVALRCDPISGHVSLFWYQQALGQGPEFLTYFQNEAQLDKSGLPSDRFFAERPEGSVSTLKIQRTQQEDSAVYLCASSSSRSGEDTQYFGPGTRLTVL.

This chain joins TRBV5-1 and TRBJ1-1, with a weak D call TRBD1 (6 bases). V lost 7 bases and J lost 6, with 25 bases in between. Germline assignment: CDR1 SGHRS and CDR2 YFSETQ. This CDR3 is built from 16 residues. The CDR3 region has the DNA TGCGCCAGCGGCCCTGTTACCGGGGGGCTAGGCGCTGAAGCTTTCTTT. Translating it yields CASGPVTGGLGAEAFF. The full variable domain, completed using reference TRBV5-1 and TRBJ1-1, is KAGVTQTPRYLIKTRGQQVTLSCSPISGHRSVSWYQQTPGQGLQFLFEYFSETQRNKGNFPGRFSGRQFSNSRSEMNVSTLELGDSALYLCASGPVTGGLGAEAFFGQGTRLTVV.

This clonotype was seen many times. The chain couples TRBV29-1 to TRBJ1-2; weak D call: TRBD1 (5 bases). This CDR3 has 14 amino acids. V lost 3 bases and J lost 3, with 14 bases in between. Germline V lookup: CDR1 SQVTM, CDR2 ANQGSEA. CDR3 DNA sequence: TGCAGCGTTGACCCAGGGAGGATTGACTATGGCTACACCTTC. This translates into CSVDPGRIDYGYTF.